This TCR beta chain originates from a study of T cell changes during pregnancy in multiple sclerosis. Assay used: immunoSEQ multiplex PCR; TCRdb lists only in-frame clones, some missing. The sample holds 65,000 to 95,000 clones, 89% seen once. The V end was cut by 3 bases, the J end by 6 bases, with 9 bases between. The CDR3 sequence is 12 residues long. Germline V gene data show CDR1 as SGHKS and CDR2 as YYEKEE (reference sequence). The source of this sequence is a female donor with multiple sclerosis, enrolled in a pregnancy study. Sequencing was performed on peripheral blood, taken before pregnancy. V and J are TRBV5-5 and TRBJ1-1, with D hard to call. The CDR3 DNA reads as TGTGCCAGCAGCTACGGGTGGGCTGAAGCTTTCTTT. This sequence encodes CASSYGWAEAFF.